Detailed here is one TCR beta chain. The specificity of this receptor is unknown. No qualities accompany the bases; no much larger clone lies one base away. The entry originates in a study of T cell changes during pregnancy in multiple sclerosis (dated by TCRdb to between 2018 and 2020). Notes on the research overall: Changes in the T cell repertoire over the course of pregnancy were examined in this study in women with multiple sclerosis.

The method was the immunoSEQ multiplex PCR assay. Here the immuneACCESS table is served through TCRdb, limited to in-frame sequences with V and J called. Missing clones are a known gap in these copies; in checked studies unresolved V genes cover under half, and the rest lacks a known reason. Present in this sample are 35,000 to 45,000 clones, 87% of which were seen just once. Clones ranked in the top ten supply approximately 1% of the sample. Trimming takes 4 bases from V and 6 bases from J, and the germline ends sit 13 bases apart. CDR3 length: 14 amino acids, cysteine to phenylalanine. CDR3 DNA is the only sequence kept; it has 42 bases, read in frame from the first base. CDR1 and CDR2 (SGHNT, YYREEE) derive from the germline V gene (reference sequence).

The TCR sequence derives from a female donor with multiple sclerosis, enrolled in a pregnancy study. The material sequenced was CD4+ T cells from peripheral blood mononuclear cells, taken after pregnancy. The rearranged segments are TRBV5-4 and TRBJ1-4; the D gene is perhaps TRBD1, from 6 matching bases. The CDR3 protein: CASSTDSRHEKLFF. At the DNA level, the sequence is TGTGCCAGCAGCACGGACAGCCGCCATGAAAAACTGTTTTTT.